These 25 T cell receptor beta chains originate from one sample sequenced in a study of T cell clonality in common variable immunodeficiency. Repertoires were generated with immunoSEQ multiplex PCR, while TCRdb's copy carries only in-frame clones and drops some. Captured here are tens of thousands of clones, none seen once; the top ten comprise 9.5%. The sequencing input was peripheral blood mononuclear cells. These receptors came from a person aged 18-70 years in good health.

This clone was observed at least ten times. The CDR3 extends 3 residues past the end of the read, so its final part is completed from the germline J gene. V and J are TRBV5-1 and TRBJ2-7; 8 bases fit TRBD1. J was trimmed by 4 bases and V by 0 bases; bases with no gene match: 6. The CDR3 totals 15 residues. CDR1 is SGHRS, CDR2 YFSETQ, per germline. The CDR3 DNA, read in part, is TGCGCCAGCAGCTTGGCCCCAGGGGGCTCTTACGAG. Translating it yields CASSLAPGGSYE. The whole CDR3 region reads CASSLAPGGSYEQYF.

This clone has ten or more counts. The CDR3 is cut off 3 residues early in the read; its end comes from the germline J gene. This sequence joins TRBV20-1 and TRBJ2-5; 12 positions agree with TRBD2. This CDR3 contains 15 residues. V shed 3 bases and J 2 bases; nucleotides not matched to a gene: 4. Germline V gene lookup returns CDR1 DFQATT and CDR2 SNEGSKA (reference sequence). The CDR3 protein is CSASRTSGIQETQYF. The CDR3 bases that were read are TGCAGTGCTAGTCGGACTAGCGGGATACAAGAGACC.

This clone occurred many times. The read ends 3 residues early relative to the CDR3; the germline J gene fills the gap. The chain joins TRBV28 to TRBJ2-4; 9 bases match TRBD1. The CDR3 totals 15 residues. With V trimmed by 5 bases and J by 4 bases, 6 bases remained unmatched. CDR1 is MDHEN and CDR2 is SYDVKM in the germline V gene. This CDR3 is CASSPTTGGKNIQYF. Partial CDR3 DNA: TGTGCCAGCAGTCCGACGACAGGGGGGAAAAACATT.

Ten or more counts support this clone. The read terminates 3 residues ahead of where the CDR3 ends, so the germline J gene completes it. The genes are TRBV30 and TRBJ2-5; tentatively, D is TRBD1 (8 bases). This CDR3 is 13 amino acids long. Germline V gives CDR1 GTSNPN, CDR2 SVGIG (reference sequence). Partial CDR3 DNA: TGTGCTTCTACAGGGGGGGACCAAGAGACC. This sequence encodes CASTGGDQET. The CDR3, in full, reads CASTGGDQETQYF.

This clone showed up just a few times. The read halts 3 residues ahead of the CDR3 end, with the missing end drawn from the germline J gene. The gene calls are TRBV19 and TRBJ1-4, with a weak D call TRBD1 (6 bases). The CDR3 has 16 amino acids. The germline CDR1 and CDR2 sequences are LNHDA and SQIVND (reference sequence). The sequenced part of the CDR3 DNA is TGTGCCAGTAGTAGGACAGCCCTTCCGGGGAATTCACCA. Protein: CASSRTALPGNSP. In full, the CDR3 is CASSRTALPGNSPLFF.

This clone has at least ten counts. The read ends 3 residues early relative to the CDR3; the germline J gene fills the gap. The chain links TRBV19 to TRBJ1-5; D possibly corresponds to TRBD1 (5 bases). V lost 6 bases, J lost 3 bases, and 21 bases lay in between. The CDR3 is 17 amino acids. Germline CDR1 reads LNHDA; CDR2 reads SQIVND (reference sequence). The DNA read from the CDR3 is TGTGCCAGTAGACCCCTGATGGGGGGGGATTCCAATCAGCCC. Translated: CASRPLMGGDSNQP. The entire CDR3 is CASRPLMGGDSNQPQHF.

For this clone: The sequence runs out 3 residues before the end of the CDR3; the remainder is reconstructed from the germline J gene. The chain links TRBV5-1 to TRBJ2-3; the match to TRBD2 covers 7 bases. The CDR3 has 15 residues. The germline V gene encodes CDR1 SGHRS and CDR2 YFSETQ. The covered CDR3 bases are TGCGCCAGCAGCCCTTCAGCGGGGAGTGGAGAGACG. Protein product: CASSPSAGSGET. The CDR3 in full is CASSPSAGSGETQYF.

Ten or more counts support this clone. The read ends 3 residues shy of where the CDR3 ends; the end is completed using the germline J gene. The chain combines TRBV18 with TRBJ1-2; D is unclear. Germline assignment: CDR1 KGHSH and CDR2 LQKENI. The CDR3 sequence is 16 residues long. With 6 bases removed from V and 5 bases from J, the gap between germline ends came to 22 bases. The CDR3 sequence: CASSPDYRGSAYGYTF. CDR3 DNA, as far as it was read: TGTGCCAGCTCCCCGGACTATCGGGGTTCGGCTTATGGC.

A note on this clone: The CDR3 extends 3 residues past the end of the read, so its final part is completed from the germline J gene. The rearrangement uses TRBV7-9 and TRBJ1-6, with 9 bases that match TRBD1. V lost 5 bases, J lost 10 bases, and 9 bases stayed unmatched. CDR1 is SEHNR and CDR2 is FQNEAQ in the germline V gene (reference sequence). The CDR3 runs 15 residues. CDR3 bases read: TGTGCCAGCAGCCCCGGGACAGGGAAGAACTCACCC. Translated, it gives CASSPGTGKNSP. The complete CDR3 protein is CASSPGTGKNSPLHF.

Many counts were recorded for this clone. The read finishes 3 residues shy of the CDR3 end, and the germline J gene is used to complete it. The V call is TRBV5-1, the J call TRBJ2-2; maybe TRBD1 (5 bases). The V gene's germline CDR1 is SGHRS and CDR2 YFSETQ. The CDR3 covers 16 residues. The CDR3 bases that were read are TGCGCCAGCAGCCTCCGACAGTATTCAACTAATGAAAAG. Residues: CASSLRQYSTNEK. The whole CDR3 sequence reads CASSLRQYSTNEKLFF.

This clone was counted many times. The DNA ends 3 residues before the CDR3 does, and the rest of the CDR3 is filled in from the germline J gene. The chain links TRBV6-1 to TRBJ2-7; 7 bases agree with TRBD1. Germline-derived CDR1 and CDR2 are MNHNS and SASEGT. This CDR3 is 14 amino acids long. V trimming: 3 bases; J trimming: 6 bases; junction bases outside the gene matches: 8. This chain's CDR3 is CASSETGSMAEQYF. The DNA read from the CDR3 is TGTGCCAGCAGTGAGACAGGGAGTATGGCCGAG.

This clone was seen repeatedly, ten times or more. Read sequence stops 3 residues before the CDR3 end, and the germline J gene provides the missing end. V and J are TRBV12-3 or TRBV12-4 and TRBJ2-1, with 10 bases aligning to TRBD2. V trimming: 3 bases; J trimming: 9 bases; junction bases outside the gene matches: 20. The CDR3 covers 19 residues. The part of the CDR3 DNA that was read is TGTGCCAGCAGTTTCACCGGGAACAGCGGGAGGGCCCTGTTCGGTGAG. It encodes CASSFTGNSGRALFGE. The whole CDR3 protein reads CASSFTGNSGRALFGEQFF.

This clone was recorded at least ten times. The CDR3 region is CSTDRGETQYF. The CDR3 bases that were read are TGCAGTACCGACAGGGGGGAGACC. V usage is TRBV20-1 and J usage is TRBJ2-5; 9 bases fit TRBD1. The CDR3 end is not reached by the read, which stops 3 residues before it; the germline J gene fills it in. The CDR3 sequence is 11 residues long. Germline V gene sequence: CDR1 DFQATT, CDR2 SNEGSKA (reference sequence). V dropped 8 bases and J dropped 5; count of bases not matched to a gene: 3.

The sample holds many counts of this clone. The read terminates 3 residues ahead of where the CDR3 ends, so the germline J gene completes it. The chain couples TRBV7-2 to TRBJ2-5, with D perhaps TRBD1 (5 bases). V was shortened by 3 bases and J by 5 bases, with 7 bases between the two germline ends. The germline V gene has CDR1 SGHTA and CDR2 FQGNSA. There are 12 residues in the CDR3. The part of the CDR3 DNA that was read is TGTGCCAGCAGCTTGCCAGGGGAGACC. Amino acids: CASSLPGET. The entire CDR3 protein is CASSLPGETQYF. Full variable domain (missing parts from reference TRBV7-2 and TRBJ2-5): GAGVSQSPSNKVTEKGKDVELRCDPISGHTALYWYRQSLGQGLEFLIYFQGNSAPDKSGLPSDRFSAERTGGSVSTLTIQRTQQEDSAVYLCASSLPGETQYFGPGTRLLVL.

This clone came up many times. The read stops 3 residues short of the end of the CDR3; the missing end is completed from the germline J gene. The rearrangement joins TRBV28 to TRBJ1-1, with 9 bases fitting TRBD1. V shed 4 bases, J shed 5 bases, and the junction held 8 bases outside the gene matches. This CDR3 is 15 amino acids long. Germline values: CDR1 MDHEN, CDR2 SYDVKM. The CDR3: CASSYAGTGKTEAFF. The CDR3 DNA, read in part, is TGTGCCAGCAGTTATGCGGGGACAGGGAAGACTGAA. Filled out from reference TRBV28 and TRBJ1-1, the complete variable domain reads DVKVTQSSRYLVKRTGEKVFLECVQDMDHENMFWYRQDPGLGLRLIYFSYDVKMKEKGDIPEGYSVSREKKERFSLILESASTNQTSMYLCASSYAGTGKTEAFFGQGTRLTVV.

This clone was seen many times. The read comes to an end 3 residues before the CDR3 does, leaving the germline J gene to fill in the end. This chain links TRBV5-4 with TRBJ1-1, with D perhaps matching TRBD1 (6 bases). The CDR3 sequence is 13 residues long. Germline V gene sequence: CDR1 SGHNT, CDR2 YYREEE (reference sequence). V dropped 4 bases and J dropped 6 bases, with 13 bases sitting between them. This CDR3 is CASSLGHTAEAFF. Incomplete CDR3 DNA: TGTGCCAGCAGCCTGGGACACACCGCTGAA.

In this sample, this clone turned up many times. The CDR3 goes on 3 residues after the read ends, and that part is filled in from the germline J gene. The rearrangement uses TRBV28 and TRBJ2-7; 7 bases fit TRBD2. From germline, CDR1 is MDHEN and CDR2 SYDVKM. This CDR3 is 14 amino acids long. After removal of 3 bases from V and 2 bases from J, the junction contained 4 bases not matched to a gene. The part of the CDR3 DNA that was read is TGTGCCAGCAGTTTTCCGGGGGGAACCTACGAG. This codes for CASSFPGGTYE. The entire CDR3 is CASSFPGGTYEQYF.

This clone has a count of ten or more. Read data end 3 residues before the CDR3 end; the end is taken from the germline J gene. V and J are TRBV11-2 and TRBJ2-1; TRBD2 might be the D (5 bases). This CDR3 contains 15 residues. Trimming took off 1 base at V and 5 bases at J, with 12 bases between the two ends. Looked up from germline, CDR1 is SGHAT and CDR2 is FQNNGV. The sequenced part of the CDR3 DNA is TGTGCCAGCAGCTTAGTTAGCGTAGCCGACAATGAG. Amino acids: CASSLVSVADNE. The CDR3, in full, reads CASSLVSVADNEQFF.

Details on this clone: With the read ending 3 residues before the CDR3 end, the germline J gene is used to fill in that end. J is TRBJ2-3 and V is TRBV29-1, with 9 bases aligning to TRBD1. In germline, CDR1 is SQVTM, CDR2 ANQGSEA. CDR3 length: 18 residues. The CDR3 spells CSVRGHRQGGLGQETQYF. CDR3 bases read: TGCAGCGTTCGCGGACATCGACAGGGGGGTTTGGGACAAGAGACG.

This clone was seen at least ten times. Sequencing ends 3 residues short of the CDR3 end; the germline J gene provides the rest. The V gene is TRBV29-1, the J gene TRBJ1-4; possible D gene TRBD1, 6 bases. The CDR3 runs to 12 residues. V lost 7 bases, J lost 8 bases, and 14 bases lay in between. CDR1 and CDR2 from the germline V gene are SQVTM and ANQGSEA. The CDR3 loop reads CSGTQGGEKLFF. The sequenced CDR3 bases are TGCAGCGGGACACAGGGAGGCGAAAAA.

The DNA read from the CDR3 is TGTGCCAGCAGTCGGACAGGGATAAACACTGAA. Translation: CASSRTGINTE. The CDR3 reads in full as CASSRTGINTEAFF. This sequence joins TRBV7-9 and TRBJ1-1; 8 nucleotides line up with TRBD1. The read falls 3 residues short of the CDR3 end, and the missing part is taken from the germline J gene. The V gene end was trimmed by 6 bases and the J gene end by 2 bases; junction bases not matched to a gene: 5. The CDR3 runs to 14 residues. Germline CDR1 is SEHNR and CDR2 is FQNEAQ (reference sequence).

A word on this clone: The observed sequence ends 3 residues before the CDR3 terminus, with the missing tail filled in from the germline J gene. The V and J genes are TRBV18 and TRBJ2-7, with TRBD1 identical over 7 bases. The CDR3 spans 15 residues. Per the germline V gene, CDR1 is KGHSH and CDR2 is LQKENI. The trim removed 0 bases at V and 6 bases at J, leaving 8 bases unmatched. CDR3 sequence: CASSPPSGYRGEQYF. CDR3 DNA (partial): TGTGCCAGCTCACCACCCTCAGGCTACAGGGGCGAG.

There are many counts of this clone. The missing CDR3 end, 3 residues past where the read stops, is filled in from the germline J gene. The chain has TRBV14 and TRBJ1-2; possible D gene TRBD1, 6 bases. Trimming stripped 4 bases from V and 0 bases from J, with 9 bases between. The CDR3 is 14 residues long. Germline values: CDR1 SGHDN, CDR2 FVKESK. The sequenced part of the CDR3 DNA is TGTGCCAGCAGCCGCAGGACAGCTAACTATGGC. This gives the protein CASSRRTANYG. The entire CDR3 is CASSRRTANYGYTF.

The sample holds many counts of this clone. The read terminates 3 residues ahead of where the CDR3 ends, so the germline J gene completes it. This chain connects TRBV19 to TRBJ2-7; TRBD2 matches 9 bases. V lost 3 bases, J lost 2 bases, and 2 bases stayed unmatched. The CDR3 has 14 residues. Germline assignment: CDR1 LNHDA and CDR2 SQIVND (reference sequence). CDR3 DNA (partial): TGTGCCAGTAGTATGACTAGCGGTACCTACGAG. Protein sequence: CASSMTSGTYE. The CDR3 as a whole reads CASSMTSGTYEQYF.

This clone was observed many times. The missing CDR3 end, 3 residues past where the read stops, is filled in from the germline J gene. The chain employs TRBV5-1 and TRBJ2-3; D might be TRBD1 (6 bases). Germline CDR1 reads SGHRS; CDR2 reads YFSETQ. The CDR3 loop spans 13 amino acids. Partial CDR3 DNA: TGCGCCAGCAGTCCTAACAGGGATGAGACG. Translation gives CASSPNRDET. The whole CDR3 sequence is CASSPNRDETQYF.